Listed here are 8 T cell receptor beta chains from one sample, sequenced in a study of blood T cell repertoires in COVID-19. This table comes from immunoSEQ multiplex PCR, and its TCRdb copy is limited to in-frame clones, with some not included. This sample has 270,000 or so clones, with around 90% found just once. Sequenced: peripheral blood. These receptors all stem from a woman aged 35 to 49 who had recovered from COVID-19.

The CDR3 spells CASSVAPREGSYNEQFF. As DNA, the CDR3 is TGTGCCAGCAGCGTAGCTCCCCGGGAGGGCTCCTACAATGAGCAGTTCTTC. This chain uses TRBV9 with TRBJ2-1, with 8 bases fitting TRBD2. This CDR3 spans 17 amino acids. Germline CDR1 is SGDLS and CDR2 is YYNGEE. The V and J ends lost 0 bases and 0 bases, in that order; junction bases with no gene match: 5.

The rearrangement uses TRBV14 and TRBJ2-2, with D tentatively TRBD1 (6 bases). The CDR3 extends over 15 amino acids. Trimming removed 6 bases from V and 2 bases from J, with 13 bases in between. Germline CDR1 is SGHDN and CDR2 is FVKESK. In DNA form, the CDR3 reads TGTGCCAGCAGGCTTGGACAGATTAACACCGGGGAGCTGTTTTTT. Its translation is CASRLGQINTGELFF.

The chain is built from TRBV19 and TRBJ1-1; 7 nucleotides align to TRBD1. The germline V gene encodes CDR1 LNHDA and CDR2 SQIVND (reference sequence). J lost 5 bases, V lost 5 bases, and 11 bases had no gene match. This CDR3 has 15 amino acids. The CDR3 DNA sequence: TGTGCCAGTAGTTTACAGGGGCTCGGGAATACTGAAGCTTTCTTT. Encoded protein: CASSLQGLGNTEAFF.

This rearrangement joins TRBV4-2 to TRBJ2-3; D not resolved. Trimming cost V 0 bases and J 2 bases, with 15 bases left between them. CDR1 and CDR2 from the germline V gene are LGHNA and YNFKEQ. The CDR3 consists of 17 residues. The CDR3 DNA is TGTGCCAGCAGCCAAGAAGCCCGTGGAGCCAACACAGATACGCAGTATTTT. Its protein is CASSQEARGANTDTQYF.

The CDR3 nucleotides are TGTGCCACCAGCAGAGGGGGGGGGACTAGCCGCACGTCGCAGTTCTTC. Its translation: CATSRGGGTSRTSQFF. The genes are TRBV15 and TRBJ2-1; 9 bases fit TRBD2. V was clipped by 1 base and J by 12 bases; unmatched bases: 13. Germline V gene lookup returns CDR1 LNHNV and CDR2 YYDKDF (reference sequence). The CDR3 length is 16 residues.

The table lists this clone with a few counts. V gene TRBV6-1 combines with J gene TRBJ1-6; TRBD1 aligns across 9 bases. CDR3 length: 17 residues. Trimming cost V 1 base and J 11 bases; bases outside gene matches: 12. Germline V lookup: CDR1 MNHNS, CDR2 SASEGT. Written as DNA, the CDR3 is TGTGCCAGCAGTGAAGAGGCCGGGACAGGGACTTGGGCACCCCTCCACTTT. Protein product: CASSEEAGTGTWAPLHF.

This chain connects TRBV5-1 to TRBJ2-7, with 8 bases aligning to TRBD1. With V trimmed by 4 bases and J by 1 base, 10 bases remained unmatched. CDR1 SGHRS and CDR2 YFSETQ come from the germline V gene. The CDR3 has 16 residues. CDR3 coding DNA: TGCGCCAGCAGCCCCGTTACCCGACAGGGGTCCTACGAGCAGTACTTC. It specifies CASSPVTRQGSYEQYF.

This rearrangement joins TRBV5-1 to TRBJ2-5, with 7 nucleotides matching TRBD1. Germline assignment: CDR1 SGHRS and CDR2 YFSETQ. The V gene end was trimmed by 2 bases and the J gene end by 13 bases; junction bases not matched to a gene: 5. CDR3 size: 11 residues. In DNA form, the CDR3 reads TGCGCCAGCAGCTTCCAGGGGGAGAGGTACTTC. It is translated as CASSFQGERYF. Supplemented by reference TRBV5-1 and TRBJ2-5, the full variable domain reads KAGVTQTPRYLIKTRGQQVTLSCSPISGHRSVSWYQQTPGQGLQFLFEYFSETQRNKGNFPGRFSGRQFSNSRSEMNVSTLELGDSALYLCASSFQGERYFGPGTRLLVL.